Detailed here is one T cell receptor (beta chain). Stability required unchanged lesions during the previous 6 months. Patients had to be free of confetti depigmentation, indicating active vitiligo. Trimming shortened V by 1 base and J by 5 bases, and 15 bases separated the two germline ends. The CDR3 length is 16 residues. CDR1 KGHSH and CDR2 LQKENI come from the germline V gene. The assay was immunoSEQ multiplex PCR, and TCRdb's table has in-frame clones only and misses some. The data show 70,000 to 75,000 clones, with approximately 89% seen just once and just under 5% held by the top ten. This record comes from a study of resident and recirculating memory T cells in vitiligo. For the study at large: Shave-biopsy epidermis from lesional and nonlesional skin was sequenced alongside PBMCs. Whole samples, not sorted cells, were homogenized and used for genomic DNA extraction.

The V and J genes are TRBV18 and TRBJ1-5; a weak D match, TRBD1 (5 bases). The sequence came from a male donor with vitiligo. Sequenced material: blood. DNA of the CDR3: TGTGCCAGCTCACCACGCAGCGTCAGGGAGGATCAGCCCCAGCATTTT. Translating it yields CASSPRSVREDQPQHF.